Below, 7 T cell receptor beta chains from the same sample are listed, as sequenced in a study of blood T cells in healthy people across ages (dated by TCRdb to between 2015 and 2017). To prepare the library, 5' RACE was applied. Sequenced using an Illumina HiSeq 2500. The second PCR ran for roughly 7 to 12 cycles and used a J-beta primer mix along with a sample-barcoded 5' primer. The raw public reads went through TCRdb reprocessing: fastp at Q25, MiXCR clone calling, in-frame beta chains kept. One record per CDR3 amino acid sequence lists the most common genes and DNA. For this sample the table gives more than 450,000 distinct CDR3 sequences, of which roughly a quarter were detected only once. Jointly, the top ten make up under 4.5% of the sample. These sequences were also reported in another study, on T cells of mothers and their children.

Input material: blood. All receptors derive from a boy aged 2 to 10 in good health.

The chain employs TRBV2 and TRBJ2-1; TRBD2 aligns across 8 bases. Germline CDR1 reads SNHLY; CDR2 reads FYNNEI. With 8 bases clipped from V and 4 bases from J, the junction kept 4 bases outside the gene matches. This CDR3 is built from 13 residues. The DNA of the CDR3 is TGTGCCAGCGGGACTAGTCTTTACAATGAGCAGTTCTTC. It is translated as CASGTSLYNEQFF. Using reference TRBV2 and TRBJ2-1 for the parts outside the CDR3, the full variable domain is EPEVTQTPSHQVTQMGQEVILRCVPISNHLYFYWYRQILGQKVEFLVSFYNNEISEKSEIFDDQFSVERPDGSNFTLKIRSTKLEDSAMYFCASGTSLYNEQFFGPGTRLTVL.

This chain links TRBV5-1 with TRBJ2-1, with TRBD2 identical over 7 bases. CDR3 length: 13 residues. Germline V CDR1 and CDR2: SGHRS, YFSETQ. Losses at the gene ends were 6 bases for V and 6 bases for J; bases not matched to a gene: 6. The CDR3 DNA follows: TGCGCCAGCAAACTAGCGCATTTCAATGAGCAGTTCTTC. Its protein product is CASKLAHFNEQFF. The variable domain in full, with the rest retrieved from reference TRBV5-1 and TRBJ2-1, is KAGVTQTPRYLIKTRGQQVTLSCSPISGHRSVSWYQQTPGQGLQFLFEYFSETQRNKGNFPGRFSGRQFSNSRSEMNVSTLELGDSALYLCASKLAHFNEQFFGPGTRLTVL.

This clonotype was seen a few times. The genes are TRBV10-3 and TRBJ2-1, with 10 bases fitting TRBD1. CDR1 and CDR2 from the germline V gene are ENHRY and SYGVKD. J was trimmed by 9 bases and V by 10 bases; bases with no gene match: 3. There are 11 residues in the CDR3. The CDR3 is CASGTGVEQFF. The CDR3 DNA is TGTGCCAGCGGGACAGGGGTTGAGCAGTTCTTC.

As DNA, the CDR3 is TGCGCCAGCAGCTACACAGCGGGGGCCTATTACAATGAGCAGTTCTTC. It yields the protein CASSYTAGAYYNEQFF. The chain uses TRBV5-1 and TRBJ2-7; 8 bases match TRBD2. The assigned J gene may be wrong: the sequence end matches TRBJ2-1 better. Germline V lookup: CDR1 SGHRS, CDR2 YFSETQ. This CDR3 contains 16 residues.

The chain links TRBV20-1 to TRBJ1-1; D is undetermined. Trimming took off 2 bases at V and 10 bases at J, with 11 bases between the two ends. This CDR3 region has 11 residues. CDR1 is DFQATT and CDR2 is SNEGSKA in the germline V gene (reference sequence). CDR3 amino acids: CSARLDPSAFF. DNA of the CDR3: TGCAGTGCTAGATTGGACCCTTCAGCTTTCTTT.

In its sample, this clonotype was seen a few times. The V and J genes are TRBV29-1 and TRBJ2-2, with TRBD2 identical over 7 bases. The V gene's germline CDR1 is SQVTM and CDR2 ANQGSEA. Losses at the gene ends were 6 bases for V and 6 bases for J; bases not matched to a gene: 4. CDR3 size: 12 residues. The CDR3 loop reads CSVFLAAGELFF. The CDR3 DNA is TGCAGCGTCTTCCTAGCGGCCGGGGAGCTGTTTTTT.

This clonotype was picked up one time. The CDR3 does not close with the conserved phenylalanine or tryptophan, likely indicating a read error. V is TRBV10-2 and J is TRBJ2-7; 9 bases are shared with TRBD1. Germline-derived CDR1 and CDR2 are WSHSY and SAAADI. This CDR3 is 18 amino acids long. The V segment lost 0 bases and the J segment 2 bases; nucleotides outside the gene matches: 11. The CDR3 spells CASSESMFAGTGPYEQYL. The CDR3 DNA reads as TGCGCCAGCAGTGAGTCGATGTTCGCCGGGACAGGGCCCTACGAGCAGTACCTC.